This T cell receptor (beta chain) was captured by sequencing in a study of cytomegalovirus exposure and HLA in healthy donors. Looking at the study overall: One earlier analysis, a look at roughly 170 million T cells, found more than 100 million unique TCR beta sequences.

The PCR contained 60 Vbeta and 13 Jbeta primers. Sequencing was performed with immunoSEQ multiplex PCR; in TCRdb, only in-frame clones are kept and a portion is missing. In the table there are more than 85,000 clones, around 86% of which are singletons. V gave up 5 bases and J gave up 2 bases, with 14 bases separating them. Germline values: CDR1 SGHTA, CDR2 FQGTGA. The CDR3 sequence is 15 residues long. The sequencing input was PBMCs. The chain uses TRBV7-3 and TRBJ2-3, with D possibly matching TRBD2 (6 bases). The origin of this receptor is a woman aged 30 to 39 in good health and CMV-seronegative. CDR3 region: CASSSSGTNTDTQYF. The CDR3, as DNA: TGTGCCAGCAGCAGTAGCGGTACTAACACAGATACGCAGTATTTT.